This TCR beta chain stems from a study of prognosis after radiotherapy for stage I lung cancer. Study as a whole: Following radiotherapy, a handful of patients went on to present distant metastases at a median of roughly 7 months, and approximately 15 exhibited no significant progression.

The CDR3 is 13 amino acids. Germline CDR1 reads MNHNS; CDR2 reads SASEGT. On this clonotype: It is likely a read error: a sequence one base away is far more abundant.

The authors amplified TCR beta CDR3 from genomic DNA using two-round multiplex PCR. First-round PCR amplification was performed with primers specific to each TRBV and TRBJ gene. From the multiplex PCR reads, TCRdb called clonotypes with MiXCR, one entry per CDR3 protein. The data show 14,000 or so distinct CDR3 sequences, 31% seen once. J is TRBJ2-3 and V is TRBV6-1; D is ambiguous. Material: PBMCs, obtained before or after stereotactic body radiation therapy (not recorded which). The source is a donor over 45 with non-small cell lung cancer. The CDR3 protein is CASSYGGFDTHYF. The DNA for the CDR3 is TGTGCCAGCAGTTACGGTGGTTTTGATACGCATTATTTT.